This T cell receptor beta chain was sequenced in a study of vaccination and CD4 T cells after COVID-19. Germline lookup yields CDR1 GTSNPN and CDR2 SVGIG (reference sequence). Trimming removed 2 bases from V and 7 bases from J; junction bases left unmatched: 6. The CDR3 covers 13 residues. CD4+ T cells that had been cultured provided DNA sequenced with the Oncomine TCR Beta short-read assay. TCRdb redid the calling of the PCR reads with MiXCR, one entry per CDR3 protein. The repertoire includes fewer than 15,000 distinct CDR3 sequences, approximately 53% of them detected once, and around 9.1% sits in the top ten. Treatment indicated: 10-day PBMC culture with coronavirus spike peptide pools or control peptides (ViraFEST assay). Using peptide pools, antigen-specific T cells were expanded in ViraFEST before TCRs were sequenced. In regard to this clonotype: What it binds is not known.

This sample comprised CD4+ T cells from blood, cultured in vitro, obtained before SARS-CoV-2 vaccination. The chain has TRBV30 and TRBJ2-5; 8 nucleotides line up with TRBD1. This receptor was identified in a human donor who had recovered from COVID-19. CDR3 nucleotides: TGTGCCTGGAGTACTCAGGGGGCCGCGACCCAGTACTTC. It yields the protein CAWSTQGAATQYF.